This T cell receptor beta chain was sequenced during a study of T cell responses to AZD1222 COVID-19 vaccine. Sequencing was performed with immunoSEQ multiplex PCR; in TCRdb, only in-frame clones are kept and a portion is missing. The data contain about 110,000 clones, almost 90% of them singletons. The V segment lost 0 bases and the J segment 7 bases; nucleotides outside the gene matches: 7. The CDR3 loop spans 15 amino acids. In germline, CDR1 is MNHEY, CDR2 SVGAGI. The chain recombines TRBV6-5 with TRBJ1-2; 8 nucleotides agree with TRBD1. This clonotype was obtained from an adult in good health. Sequenced material: peripheral blood, taken on day 0 of AZD1222 vaccination. CDR3 protein: CASSYSGQGAGGYTF. CDR3 nucleotides: TGTGCCAGCAGTTACTCCGGCCAGGGGGCAGGTGGCTACACCTTC.